This T cell receptor (beta chain) was sequenced in a study of cytomegalovirus exposure and HLA in healthy donors. Study overall: Of all 400 or so donors who were genotyped, roughly 83% belonged to the Caucasian-associated ancestry cluster. Study results and caveats: Earlier analysis found most TCR beta V segments productive about 90% or about 30% of the time. At a 0.05 false discovery rate, a later analysis found approximately 17,000 TCR beta sequences to be associated with HLA alleles. The number of N-insertions in an Asian-associated ancestry cluster was reportedly below the approximately 700-donor mean in a later analysis.

Researchers ran the PCR with 60 Vbeta and 13 Jbeta primers. Only in-frame clones appear in the TCRdb table, and some are missing; sequencing was by immunoSEQ multiplex PCR. This table holds 120,000 or so clones, about 73% found once. CDR3 length: 12 amino acids. The junction had 2 bases not matched to a gene; V was cut back by 4 bases and J by 7 bases. The germline gives CDR1 MNHEY, CDR2 SVGAGI. Comment on this clone: The antigen is unknown.

The clonotype comes from a young woman in good health and CMV-seronegative. The chain is built from TRBV6-5 and TRBJ1-2; 8 bases agree with TRBD1. Sequences were obtained from PBMCs. The chain's CDR3 is CASSFGQGGYTF. The CDR3 DNA follows: TGTGCCAGCAGTTTCGGACAGGGTGGCTACACCTTC.